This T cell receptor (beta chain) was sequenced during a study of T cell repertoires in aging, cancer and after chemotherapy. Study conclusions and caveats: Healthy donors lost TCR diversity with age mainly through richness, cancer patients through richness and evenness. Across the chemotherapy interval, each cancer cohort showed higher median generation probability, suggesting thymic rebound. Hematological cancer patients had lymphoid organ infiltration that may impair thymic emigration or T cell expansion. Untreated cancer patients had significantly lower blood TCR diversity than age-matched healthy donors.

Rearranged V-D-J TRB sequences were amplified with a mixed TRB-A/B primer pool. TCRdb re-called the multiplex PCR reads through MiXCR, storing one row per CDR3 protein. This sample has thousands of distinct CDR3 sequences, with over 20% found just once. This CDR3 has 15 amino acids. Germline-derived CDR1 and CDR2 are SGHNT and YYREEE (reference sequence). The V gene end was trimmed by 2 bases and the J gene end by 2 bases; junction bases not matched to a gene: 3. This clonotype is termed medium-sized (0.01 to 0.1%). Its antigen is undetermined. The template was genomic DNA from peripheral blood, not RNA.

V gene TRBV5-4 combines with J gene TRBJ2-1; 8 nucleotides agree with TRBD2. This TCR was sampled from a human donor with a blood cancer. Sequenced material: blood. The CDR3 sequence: CASSFAGGPYNEQFF. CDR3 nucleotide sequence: TGTGCCAGCAGCTTCGCGGGGGGCCCCTACAATGAGCAGTTCTTC.